This TCR beta chain was found in a study of cytomegalovirus exposure and HLA in healthy donors. Looking at the study overall: Researchers found that approximately 85% of over 350 genotyped donors fell within the Caucasian-associated ancestry cluster. Study-wide results and limits: Per a later analysis, HLA-associated TCR beta chains showed more clonal expansion than other, equally common TCR beta chains.

This CDR3 comprises 13 residues. Germline V CDR1 and CDR2: MDHEN, SYDVKM. V was clipped by 6 bases and J by 4 bases; unmatched bases: 3. On this clone itself: What it binds is not known.

With 60 Vbeta and 13 Jbeta primers, the PCR was carried out. Here immunoSEQ multiplex PCR was the method, and the copy in TCRdb shows in-frame clones only, minus some. The sample holds 68,000 or so clones. The V call is TRBV28, the J call TRBJ1-1; 9 nucleotides line up with TRBD1. This TCR derives from a female donor in good health and CMV-seropositive. The sample comprised PBMCs. The CDR3 nucleotides are TGTGCCAGCAGACGACAGGGGGGCACTGAAGCTTTCTTT. It encodes CASRRQGGTEAFF.